This is a list of T cell receptor beta chains from one sample in a study of T cell responses to AZD1222 COVID-19 vaccine. Clones were sequenced by immunoSEQ multiplex PCR, and TCRdb holds only the in-frame ones, with some missing. The sample lists more than 85,000 clones, roughly nine tenths occurring once. The specimen was peripheral blood, collected on day 0 of AZD1222 vaccination. These receptors were taken from an adult in good health. Both conserved end residues are part of each CDR3. D genes are given only for firm matches. Some rows mark clone size as missing; the rest say once, few, many or name a class of expanded clone.

D gene: TRBD2; clone size: .; V gene: TRBV5-1; J gene: TRBJ2-5; CDR3 protein: CASSLSGTRGETQYF; CDR3 DNA: TGCGCCAGCAGCCTCTCCGGGACTAGGGGAGAGACCCAGTACTTC
D gene: .; clone size: .; V gene: TRBV6-1; J gene: TRBJ2-1; CDR3 protein: CASSEAPATNEQFF; CDR3 DNA: TGTGCCAGCAGTGAAGCGCCTGCCACCAATGAGCAGTTCTTC
D gene: .; clone size: .; V gene: TRBV6-5; J gene: TRBJ2-2; CDR3 protein: CATKGAAANTGELFF; CDR3 DNA: TGTGCCACCAAGGGAGCGGCCGCGAACACCGGGGAGCTGTTTTTT
D gene: .; clone size: few; V gene: TRBV9; J gene: TRBJ1-1; CDR3 protein: CASSPFGVQNTEAFF; CDR3 DNA: TGTGCCAGCAGCCCTTTTGGGGTACAGAACACTGAAGCTTTCTTT
D gene: .; clone size: .; V gene: TRBV9; J gene: TRBJ2-2; CDR3 protein: CASSARVGAGELFF; CDR3 DNA: TGTGCCAGCAGCGCCAGGGTGGGGGCCGGGGAGCTGTTTTTT
D gene: .; clone size: .; V gene: TRBV11-3; J gene: TRBJ2-3; CDR3 protein: CASSLGLQSTDTQYF; CDR3 DNA: TGTGCCAGCAGCTTAGGGCTCCAGAGCACAGATACGCAGTATTTT
D gene: .; clone size: .; V gene: TRBV7-9; J gene: TRBJ1-2; CDR3 protein: CASSTSPLTGGYGYTF; CDR3 DNA: TGTGCCAGCAGCACATCCCCCCTGACAGGCGGCTATGGCTACACCTTC
D gene: .; clone size: .; V gene: TRBV23-1; J gene: TRBJ2-7; CDR3 protein: CASSQRRLPVHEQYF; CDR3 DNA: TGCGCCAGCAGTCAACGACGGTTACCAGTCCACGAGCAGTACTTC
D gene: .; clone size: .; V gene: TRBV3-1/TRBV3-2; J gene: TRBJ2-3; CDR3 protein: CASSQDVRWPSF; CDR3 DNA: TGTGCCAGCAGCCAAGATGTCAGGTGGCCTTCGTTT
D gene: TRBD1; clone size: many; V gene: TRBV5-1; J gene: TRBJ2-2; CDR3 protein: CASGQGRPTTGELFF; CDR3 DNA: TGCGCCAGCGGACAGGGGAGACCGACCACCGGGGAGCTGTTTTTT
D gene: .; clone size: .; V gene: TRBV18; J gene: TRBJ2-7; CDR3 protein: CASSPRSDEQYF; CDR3 DNA: TGTGCCAGCTCACCCCGGTCTGACGAGCAGTACTTC
D gene: TRBD1; clone size: .; V gene: TRBV27; J gene: TRBJ1-5; CDR3 protein: CASRTGRNQPQHF; CDR3 DNA: TGTGCCAGCCGGACAGGCCGGAATCAGCCCCAGCATTTT